This TCR beta chain was captured in a study of shared clonotypes between healthy human individuals. With respect to this clone: Its specificity is not known.

For each subset, genomic DNA was distributed in equal portions over several immunoSEQ plates. About 30,000 T cell genomes, or roughly 180 ng DNA, went into the sorted-subset replicate PCRs. TCRdb keeps only in-frame clones here, not all; method: immunoSEQ multiplex PCR. Of some 2.1 million clones listed, 85% to 95% are singletons. A CD45RA+ naive subset and a CD45RA-negative memory subset were split from CD4+ cells. Study-wide results and caveats: Large sequencing depth failed to make sorted-subset sequencing complete, rarefaction showed.

V dropped 4 bases and J dropped 8 bases, with 18 bases sitting between them. The length of the CDR3 is 14 residues. Germline V gene lookup returns CDR1 SGDLS and CDR2 YYNGEE. This receptor was identified in a man aged 18 to 29 in good health. The sequenced sample was naive CD4+ T cells sorted from blood. Specified subset: CD45RA+ positively selected. The rearrangement uses TRBV9 and TRBJ1-1; D perhaps matches TRBD1 (5 bases). CDR3 sequence reads: CASSSLPDNVEAFF. The CDR3 DNA is TGTGCCAGCAGCTCCCTCCCGGACAACGTCGAAGCTTTCTTT. Full variable domain (remainder filled in from reference TRBV9 and TRBJ1-1): DSGVTQTPKHLITATGQRVTLRCSPRSGDLSVYWYQQSLDQGLQFLIQYYNGEERAKGNILERFSAQQFPDLHSELNLSSLELGDSALYFCASSSLPDNVEAFFGQGTRLTVV.